Sequencing of this T cell receptor beta chain was carried out in a study of spatial heterogeneity in lung cancer. Study-wide background: The average count in raw reads for each unique TCR and UMI combination exceeded eight appearances.

MiXCR, run by TCRdb on the 5' RACE reads, gives a single entry per CDR3 protein. The sample lists about 92,000 distinct CDR3 sequences, approximately 12% occurring once. In this sample, this clonotype turned up a few times. The CDR3 has 17 residues. Germline CDR1 MNHEY, CDR2 SVGEGT. V was cut by 0 bases and J by 4 bases, with 18 bases left in between. The time point is: sample taken at primary tumor resection. Sequencing covered unsorted whole RNA taken from tumor, nontumor lung or frozen PBMC. Sequencing was performed on PBMCs, taken at surgery. The sequence was collected from a male donor with early-stage non-small cell lung cancer. This chain uses TRBV6-2 or TRBV6-3 with TRBJ1-1, with a tentative D call TRBD1 (5 bases). The CDR3 DNA reads as TGTGCCAGCAGTTACTCGAGCAGGGCAGGACCTCTCACTGAAGCTTTCTTT. Translating gives CASSYSSRAGPLTEAFF.